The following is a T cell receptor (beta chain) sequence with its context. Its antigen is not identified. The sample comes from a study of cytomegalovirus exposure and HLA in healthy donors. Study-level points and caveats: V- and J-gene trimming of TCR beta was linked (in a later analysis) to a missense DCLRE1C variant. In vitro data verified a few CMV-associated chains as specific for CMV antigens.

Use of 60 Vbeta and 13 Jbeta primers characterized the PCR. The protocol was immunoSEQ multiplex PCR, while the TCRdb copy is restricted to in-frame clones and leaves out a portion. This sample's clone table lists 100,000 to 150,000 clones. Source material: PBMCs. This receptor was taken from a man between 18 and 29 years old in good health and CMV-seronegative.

CDR3 coding DNA: TGTGCCAGTAGCCAGACGGGCAGGGGCTACGAGCAGTACTTC. This codes for CASSQTGRGYEQYF. This chain joins TRBV19 and TRBJ2-7; TRBD1 is a possible D gene (6 bases). The germline V gene encodes CDR1 LNHDA and CDR2 SQIVND (reference sequence). Trimming removed 6 bases at V and 3 bases at J, with 15 bases between. CDR3 length equals 14 residues.